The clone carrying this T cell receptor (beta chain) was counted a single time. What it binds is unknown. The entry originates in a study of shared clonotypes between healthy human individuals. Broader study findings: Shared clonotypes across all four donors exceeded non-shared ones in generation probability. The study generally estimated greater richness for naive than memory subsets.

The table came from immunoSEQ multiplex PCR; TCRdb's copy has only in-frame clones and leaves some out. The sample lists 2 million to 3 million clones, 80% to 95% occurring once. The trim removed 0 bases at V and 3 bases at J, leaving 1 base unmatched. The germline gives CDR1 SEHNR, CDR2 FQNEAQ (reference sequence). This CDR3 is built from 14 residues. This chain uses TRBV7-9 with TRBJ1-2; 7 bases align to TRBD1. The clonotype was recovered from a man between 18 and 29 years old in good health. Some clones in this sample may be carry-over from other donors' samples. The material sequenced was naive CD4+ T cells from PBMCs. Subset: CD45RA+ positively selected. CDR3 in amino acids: CASSLAGGYYGYTF. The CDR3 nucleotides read TGTGCCAGCAGCTTAGCAGGGGGCTACTATGGCTACACCTTC.